These 4 T cell receptor beta chains were sequenced from one sample in a study of neurological immune-mediated disorders. From the 5' RACE reads, TCRdb called clonotypes with MiXCR, one entry per CDR3 protein. Of around 19,000 distinct CDR3 sequences in the sample, about 10% are singletons; the top ten hold approximately 29%. Material: CD8+ T cells from blood. All receptors derive from a woman in her fifties or sixties in good health.

This clonotype has ten or more counts. The genes are TRBV7-8 and TRBJ1-5; D is unresolved. The CDR3 totals 16 residues. Trimming removed 5 bases at V and 1 base at J, with 15 bases between. Germline V gene lookup returns CDR1 SGHVS and CDR2 FQNEAQ. The DNA for the CDR3 is TGTGCCAGCAGCCGCATTGGGGAGGACAGCAATCAGCCCCAGCATTTT. It translates to CASSRIGEDSNQPQHF.

This clonotype was recorded at least ten times. A junction end diverges from the germline sequence, so it may reflect a read error. V is TRBV5-1 and J is TRBJ2-1, with D perhaps TRBD1 (6 bases). Germline assignment: CDR1 SGHRS and CDR2 YFSETQ. The CDR3 loop spans 13 amino acids. CDR3 DNA sequence: TGCGCCAGCAGCTTAGGACAGTACAGTGAGCAGTTCTTC. It encodes CASSLGQYSEQFF.

The sample holds many counts of this clonotype. The rearrangement links TRBV9 to TRBJ2-1; maybe TRBD2 (5 bases). Trimming took off 3 bases at V and 5 bases at J, with 9 bases between the two ends. CDR1 is SGDLS and CDR2 is YYNGEE in the germline V gene. The CDR3 runs 13 residues. CDR3 sequence: CASSARTDNEQFF. In nucleotides, the CDR3 is TGTGCCAGCAGCGCCAGGACTGACAATGAGCAGTTCTTC.

This clonotype was seen at least ten times. A junction boundary mismatches the germline segment, possibly from a read error. The chain employs TRBV27 and TRBJ1-2, with 8 bases lining up with TRBD1. In germline, CDR1 is MNHEY, CDR2 SMNVEV (reference sequence). The CDR3 extends over 14 amino acids. CDR3 protein: CASSVSRTGYGYTF. CDR3 nucleotides: TGTGCCAGCAGTGTATCTAGGACAGGGTACGGCTACACCTTC.